This TCR beta chain stems from a study of cytotoxic CD8 clonotypes in ibrutinib-treated CLL. Assay: immunoSEQ multiplex PCR; the TCRdb copy retains only in-frame clones and omits some. The data hold about 39,000 clones, with about 70% observed a single time. Germline V gene sequence: CDR1 SGHNT, CDR2 YYREEE (reference sequence). This CDR3 has 15 residues. The V gene lost 4 bases and the J gene lost 0 bases, with 14 bases spanning the gap. The origin of this receptor is a human donor with chronic lymphocytic leukemia. This chain links TRBV5-4 with TRBJ2-7; the D gene is possibly TRBD2 (5 bases). Sequenced material: PBMCs, taken at disease progression, from a patient treated with ibrutinib. CDR3 loop: CASSIDTGSSYEQYF. The CDR3 nucleotides read TGTGCCAGCAGCATTGACACGGGGAGCTCCTACGAGCAGTACTTC.